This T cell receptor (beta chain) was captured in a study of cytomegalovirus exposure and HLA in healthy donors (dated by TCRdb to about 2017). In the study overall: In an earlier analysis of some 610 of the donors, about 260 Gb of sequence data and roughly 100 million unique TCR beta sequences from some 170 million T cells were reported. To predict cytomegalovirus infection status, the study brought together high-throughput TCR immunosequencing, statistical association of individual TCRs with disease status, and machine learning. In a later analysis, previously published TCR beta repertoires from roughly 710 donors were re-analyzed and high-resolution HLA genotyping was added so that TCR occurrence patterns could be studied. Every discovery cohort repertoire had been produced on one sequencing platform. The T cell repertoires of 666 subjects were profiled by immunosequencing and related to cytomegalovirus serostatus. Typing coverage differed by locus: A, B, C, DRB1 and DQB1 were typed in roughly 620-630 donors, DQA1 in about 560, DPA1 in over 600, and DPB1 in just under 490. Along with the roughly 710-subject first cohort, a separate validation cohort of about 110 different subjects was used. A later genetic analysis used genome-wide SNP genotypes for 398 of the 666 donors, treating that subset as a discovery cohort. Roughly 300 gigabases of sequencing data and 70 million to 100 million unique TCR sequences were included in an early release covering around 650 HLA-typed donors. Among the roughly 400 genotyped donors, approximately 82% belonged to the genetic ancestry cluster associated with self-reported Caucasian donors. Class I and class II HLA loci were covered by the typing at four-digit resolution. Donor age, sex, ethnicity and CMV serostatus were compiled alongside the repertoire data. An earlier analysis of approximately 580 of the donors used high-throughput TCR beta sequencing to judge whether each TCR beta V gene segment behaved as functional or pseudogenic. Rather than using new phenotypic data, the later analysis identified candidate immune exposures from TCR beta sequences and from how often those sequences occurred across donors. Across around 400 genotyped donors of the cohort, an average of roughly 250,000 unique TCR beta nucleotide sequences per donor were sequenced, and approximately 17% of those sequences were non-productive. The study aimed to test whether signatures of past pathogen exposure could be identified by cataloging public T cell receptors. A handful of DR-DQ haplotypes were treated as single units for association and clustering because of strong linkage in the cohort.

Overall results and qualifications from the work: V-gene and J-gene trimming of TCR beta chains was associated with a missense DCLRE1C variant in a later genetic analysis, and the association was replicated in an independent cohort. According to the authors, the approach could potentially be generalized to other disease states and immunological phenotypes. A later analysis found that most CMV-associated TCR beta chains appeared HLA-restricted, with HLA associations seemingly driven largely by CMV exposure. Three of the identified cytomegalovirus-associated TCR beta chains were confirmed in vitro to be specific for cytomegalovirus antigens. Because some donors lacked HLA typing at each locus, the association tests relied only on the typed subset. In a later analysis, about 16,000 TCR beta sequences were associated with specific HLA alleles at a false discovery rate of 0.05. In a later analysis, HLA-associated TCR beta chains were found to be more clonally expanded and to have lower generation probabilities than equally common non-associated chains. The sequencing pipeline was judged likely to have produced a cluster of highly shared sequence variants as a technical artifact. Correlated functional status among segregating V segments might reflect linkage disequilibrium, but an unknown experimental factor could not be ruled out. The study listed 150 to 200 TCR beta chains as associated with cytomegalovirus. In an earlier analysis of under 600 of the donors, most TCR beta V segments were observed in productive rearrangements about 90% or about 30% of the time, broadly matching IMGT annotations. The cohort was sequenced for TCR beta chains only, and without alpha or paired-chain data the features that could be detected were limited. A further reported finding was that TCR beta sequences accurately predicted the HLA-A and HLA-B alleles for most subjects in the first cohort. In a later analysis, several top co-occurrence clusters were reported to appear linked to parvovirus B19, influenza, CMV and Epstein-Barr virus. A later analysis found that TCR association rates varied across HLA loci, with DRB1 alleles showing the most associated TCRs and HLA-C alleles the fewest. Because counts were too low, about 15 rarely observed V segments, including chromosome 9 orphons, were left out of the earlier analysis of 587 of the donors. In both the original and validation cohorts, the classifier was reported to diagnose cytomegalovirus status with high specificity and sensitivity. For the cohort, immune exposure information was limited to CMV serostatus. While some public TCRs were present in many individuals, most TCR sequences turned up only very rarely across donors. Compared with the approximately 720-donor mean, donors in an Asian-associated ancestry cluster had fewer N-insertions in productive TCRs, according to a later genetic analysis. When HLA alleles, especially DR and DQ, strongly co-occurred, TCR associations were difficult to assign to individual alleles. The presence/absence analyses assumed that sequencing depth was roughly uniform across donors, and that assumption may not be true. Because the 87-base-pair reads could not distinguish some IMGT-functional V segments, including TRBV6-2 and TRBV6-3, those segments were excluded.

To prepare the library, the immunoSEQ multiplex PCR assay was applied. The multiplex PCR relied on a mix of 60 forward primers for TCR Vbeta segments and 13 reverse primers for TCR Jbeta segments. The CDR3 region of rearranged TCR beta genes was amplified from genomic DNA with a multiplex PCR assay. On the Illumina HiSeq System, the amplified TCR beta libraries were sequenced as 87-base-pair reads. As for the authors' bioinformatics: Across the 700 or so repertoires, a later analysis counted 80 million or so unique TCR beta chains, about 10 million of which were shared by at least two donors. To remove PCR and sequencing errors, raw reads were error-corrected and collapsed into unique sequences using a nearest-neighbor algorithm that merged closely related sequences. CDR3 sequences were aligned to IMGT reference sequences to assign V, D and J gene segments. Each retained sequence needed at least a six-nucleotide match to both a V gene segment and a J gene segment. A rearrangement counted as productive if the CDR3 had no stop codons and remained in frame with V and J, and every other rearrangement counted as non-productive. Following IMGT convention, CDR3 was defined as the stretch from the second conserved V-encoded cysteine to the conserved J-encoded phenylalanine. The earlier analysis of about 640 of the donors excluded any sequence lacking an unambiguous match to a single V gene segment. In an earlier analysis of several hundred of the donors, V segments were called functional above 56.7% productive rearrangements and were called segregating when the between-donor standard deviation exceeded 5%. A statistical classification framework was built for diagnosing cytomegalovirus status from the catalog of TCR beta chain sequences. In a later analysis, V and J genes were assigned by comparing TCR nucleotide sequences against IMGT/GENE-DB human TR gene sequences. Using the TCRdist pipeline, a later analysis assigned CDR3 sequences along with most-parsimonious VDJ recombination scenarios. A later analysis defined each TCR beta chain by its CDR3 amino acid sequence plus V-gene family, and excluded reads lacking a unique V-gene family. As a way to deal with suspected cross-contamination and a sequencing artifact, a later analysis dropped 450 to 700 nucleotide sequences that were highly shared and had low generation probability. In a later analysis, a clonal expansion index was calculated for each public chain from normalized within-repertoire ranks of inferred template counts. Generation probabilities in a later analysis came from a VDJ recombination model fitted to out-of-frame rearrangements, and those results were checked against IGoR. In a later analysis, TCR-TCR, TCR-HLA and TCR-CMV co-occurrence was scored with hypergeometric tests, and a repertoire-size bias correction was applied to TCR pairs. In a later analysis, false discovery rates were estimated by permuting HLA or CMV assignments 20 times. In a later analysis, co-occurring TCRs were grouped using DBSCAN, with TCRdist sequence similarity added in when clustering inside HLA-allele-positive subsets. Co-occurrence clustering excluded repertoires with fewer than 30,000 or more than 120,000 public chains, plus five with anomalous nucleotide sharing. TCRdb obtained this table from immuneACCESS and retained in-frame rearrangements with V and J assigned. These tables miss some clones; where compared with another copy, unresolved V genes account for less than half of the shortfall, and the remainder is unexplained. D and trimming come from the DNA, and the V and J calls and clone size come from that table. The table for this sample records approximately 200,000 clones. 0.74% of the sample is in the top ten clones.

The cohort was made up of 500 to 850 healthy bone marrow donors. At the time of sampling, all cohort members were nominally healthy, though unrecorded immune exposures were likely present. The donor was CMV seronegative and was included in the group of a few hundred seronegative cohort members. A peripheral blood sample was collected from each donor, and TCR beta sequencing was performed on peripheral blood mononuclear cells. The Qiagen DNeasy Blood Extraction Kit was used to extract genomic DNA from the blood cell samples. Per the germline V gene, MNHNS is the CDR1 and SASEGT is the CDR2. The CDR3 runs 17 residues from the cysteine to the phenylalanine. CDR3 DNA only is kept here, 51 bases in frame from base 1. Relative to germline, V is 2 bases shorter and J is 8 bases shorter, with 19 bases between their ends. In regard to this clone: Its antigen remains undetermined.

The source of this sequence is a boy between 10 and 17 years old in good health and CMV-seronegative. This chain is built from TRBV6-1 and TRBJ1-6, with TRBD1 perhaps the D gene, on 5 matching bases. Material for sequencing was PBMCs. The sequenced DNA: TGTGCCAGCAGTGAAATAAGGGGCGCGTTATCAGATTCACCCCTCCACTTT. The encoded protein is CASSEIRGALSDSPLHF.